Only one count was recorded for the clone carrying this T cell receptor beta chain. Antigen unknown. Germline assignment: CDR1 SGHAT and CDR2 FQNNGV. This CDR3 contains 17 residues. V was pared by 3 bases and J by 0 bases, with 8 bases of the junction left unmatched. This sample was included in a study of follicular helper T cells after annual influenza vaccination. General study results and limits: ICOS-CD38- cTfh most often held earlier Day 7 ICOS+CD38+ clones.

The method was immunoSEQ multiplex PCR; TCRdb's version includes in-frame clones alone and lacks a portion of them. The sample yields some 6,900 clones, around 80% seen once. As for time point: 2015-2016 season, 7 days after influenza vaccination. The source of this sequence is an adult who received the influenza vaccine. This chain links TRBV11-2 with TRBJ2-1; TRBD2 agrees at 7 bases. The specimen was CXCR5- memory CD4+ T cells sorted from blood, collected 7 days after influenza vaccination. The CDR3: CASSFRGAGVSYNEQFF. The CDR3 DNA is TGTGCCAGCAGCTTCCGCGGGGCGGGAGTCTCCTACAATGAGCAGTTCTTC.